The next 9 T cell receptor beta chains were all read from a single sample in a study of T cell responses to AZD1222 COVID-19 vaccine. TCRdb keeps only in-frame clones here, not all; method: immunoSEQ multiplex PCR. This table has more than 150,000 clones, about 87% appearing once. The starting material was peripheral blood, obtained on day 0 of MenACWY control vaccination. These receptors all stem from an adult in good health.

V is TRBV11-2 and J is TRBJ2-7; D remains unclear. Deletions cut 1 base from V and 2 bases from J, with 9 bases between. The CDR3 is 14 residues long. Per the germline V gene, CDR1 is SGHAT and CDR2 is FQNNGV. This CDR3 reads CASSLVQLPYEQYF. CDR3 in DNA: TGTGCCAGCAGCTTAGTACAGCTTCCCTACGAGCAGTACTTC.

The sample holds a few counts of this clone. The chain uses TRBV12-5 and TRBJ1-5; no firm D call. The CDR3 extends over 9 amino acids. Per germline, CDR1 LGHNT and CDR2 FRNRAP. V was shortened by 8 bases and J by 7 bases, with 3 bases between the two germline ends. CDR3 bases: TGTGCTAGTACCCAGCCCCAGCATTTT. Translated, it gives CASTQPQHF.

V gene TRBV5-4 combines with J gene TRBJ2-1, with 8 positions matching TRBD1. The germline CDR1 and CDR2 sequences are SGHNT and YYREEE (reference sequence). Trimming took 6 bases from V and 7 from J; bases not matched to a gene: 6. The CDR3 is 13 amino acids. CDR3 DNA: TGTGCCAGCACCGGACAGGGTACTAATGAGCAGTTCTTC. It yields the protein CASTGQGTNEQFF.

V usage is TRBV2 and J usage is TRBJ2-7; D tentatively fits TRBD1 or TRBD2 (5 bases each). The germline V and J ends were trimmed by 6 bases and 2 bases, with 8 bases remaining between them. In germline, CDR1 is SNHLY, CDR2 FYNNEI. This CDR3 comprises 12 residues. Here the CDR3 DNA reads TGTGCCAGCAGGGGGGATACCTACGAGCAGTACTTC. Amino acids: CASRGDTYEQYF.

With respect to this clone: This sample includes further DNA sequences coding for the same CDR3. The chain couples TRBV9 to TRBJ2-7; 10 positions agree with TRBD1. Germline loops: CDR1 SGDLS, CDR2 YYNGEE. The V and J ends lost 4 bases and 3 bases, in that order; junction bases with no gene match: 4. The CDR3 is 14 residues long. The CDR3 bases are TGTGCCAGCAGCCCCCGGGACAGGGGCTACGAGCAGTACTTC. Its translation: CASSPRDRGYEQYF.

V and J are TRBV28 and TRBJ1-5; D is perhaps TRBD1 (5 bases). Germline lookup yields CDR1 MDHEN and CDR2 SYDVKM. V was trimmed by 3 bases and J by 0 bases, leaving 9 bases between them. The CDR3 sequence is 15 residues long. As DNA, the CDR3 is TGTGCCAGCAGTTTGAGACAGTATAGCAATCAGCCCCAGCATTTT. Encoded protein: CASSLRQYSNQPQHF. The full variable domain, completed using reference TRBV28 and TRBJ1-5, is DVKVTQSSRYLVKRTGEKVFLECVQDMDHENMFWYRQDPGLGLRLIYFSYDVKMKEKGDIPEGYSVSREKKERFSLILESASTNQTSMYLCASSLRQYSNQPQHFGDGTRLSIL.

Details on this clone: Other nucleotide sequences in the sample specify the same CDR3. The chain recombines TRBV27 with TRBJ2-7, with TRBD1 matching 10 bases. Germline V lookup: CDR1 MNHEY, CDR2 SMNVEV (reference sequence). CDR3 length equals 15 residues. The ends lost 6 bases at V and 2 bases at J; junction bases unmatched: 7. In DNA form, the CDR3 reads TGTGCCAGCAGCCTAAGCGGGACAGGGGCCTACGAGCAGTACTTC. Protein: CASSLSGTGAYEQYF.

J is TRBJ2-3 and V is TRBV18; no reliable D call. The ends were cut back, 6 bases at V and 2 bases at J, with 15 bases in the middle. The CDR3 is 15 amino acids. Germline assignment: CDR1 KGHSH and CDR2 LQKENI. In nucleotides, the CDR3 is TGTGCCAGCTCCACAAAGATGGGAAACACAGATACGCAGTATTTT. Residues: CASSTKMGNTDTQYF.

The rearrangement links TRBV5-1 to TRBJ2-1, with 8 positions matching TRBD2. Unmatched junction bases numbered 10, after V lost 0 bases and J lost 8 bases. The CDR3 totals 16 residues. Germline V gene sequence: CDR1 SGHRS, CDR2 YFSETQ. The CDR3 DNA sequence: TGCGCCAGCAGCTTGGCCCCGGGACTAGTGGGCTATGAGCAGTTCTTC. It specifies CASSLAPGLVGYEQFF.